A selection of T cell receptor beta chains follows, all from one sample in a study of blood T cell repertoires in COVID-19. Sequencing used immunoSEQ multiplex PCR; TCRdb keeps in-frame clones, though not all of them. The sample has roughly 63,000 clones, under 80% seen once. Sequenced: peripheral blood. The origin of the receptors is a human donor in a cohort sampled during active COVID-19. CDR3s include the opening cysteine and the closing phenylalanine or tryptophan. The order of the fields is clone size, J gene, V gene, D gene, CDR3 DNA, CDR3 protein. The D gene is left open where the match is weak. The size of a clone is reported for some rows only, either as once, few or many, or as a class for expanded clones.

>few|TRBJ2-1|TRBV18|TRBD2
TGTGCCAGCTCACCGCGGACTAGCGGGAGCTCCTACAATGAGCAGTTCTTC
CASSPRTSGSSYNEQFF
>few|TRBJ2-7|TRBV5-1|-
TGCGCCAGCGCGGGCGGACAGCCGACCTACGAGCAGTACTTC
CASAGGQPTYEQYF
>-|TRBJ2-3|TRBV4-2|-
TGTGCCAGCAGCCAAGAGTCTAGCGGCACAGATACGCAGTATTTT
CASSQESSGTDTQYF
>-|TRBJ1-6|TRBV18|-
TGTGCCAGCTCACTATATAATTCACCCCTCCACTTT
CASSLYNSPLHF
>-|TRBJ1-2|TRBV6-2/TRBV6-3|-
TGTGCCAGCAGCCCCAACGTGAGGAGCGTCTCCAACTATGGCTACACCTTC
CASSPNVRSVSNYGYTF
>-|TRBJ1-3|TRBV25-1|-
TGTGCCAGCAGTGTCGGGGGCTCTGGAAACACCATATATTTT
CASSVGGSGNTIYF
>-|TRBJ1-5|TRBV24-1|TRBD1
TGTGCCACCAGTGACAGGGACAGGGAGGACAATCAGCCCCAGCATTTT
CATSDRDREDNQPQHF
>once|TRBJ2-7|TRBV7-2|TRBD1
TGTGCCAGCAGCTTAGGGGCAGGGGGACGGGAGCAGTACTTC
CASSLGAGGREQYF
>-|TRBJ1-2|TRBV27|-
TGTGCCAGCAGTCCCCGGGGGGCGGAAACCTATGGCTACACCTTC
CASSPRGAETYGYTF
>-|TRBJ2-1|TRBV27|-
TGTGCCAGCAGTTCCGACAGGGAGGCGCGCAATGAGCAGTTCTTC
CASSSDREARNEQFF
>few|TRBJ2-1|TRBV11-2|-
TGTGCCAGCAGCTTCACTGTGAGCTCCTACAATGAGCAGTTCTTC
CASSFTVSSYNEQFF